This TCR beta chain was sequenced for a study of response to subunit inactivated influenza vaccine. Study-level findings and limits: The authors put forward the suggestion that each seasonal influenza vaccination may bring in only a limited number of new T cells.

TCRdb reprocessed the RT-PCR reads via MiXCR and lists one record per CDR3 protein. The table records 710,000 or so distinct CDR3 sequences, 15% to 18% of them present only once. CDR1 is SGHKS and CDR2 is YYEKEE in the germline V gene (reference sequence). V was clipped by 0 bases and J by 4 bases, with 17 bases between them. This CDR3 region has 16 residues. This clonotype appeared a few times. The antigen remains unidentified. The chain carries TRBV5-5 and TRBJ2-7; TRBD1 is a possible D gene (6 bases). The origin of this receptor is a middle-aged man who received an inactivated influenza vaccine. The material was PBMCs from blood, obtained roughly 12 days after vaccination. The CDR3 coding sequence is TGTGCCAGCAGCTTGGAAGGGTCGGGACATAATTACGAGCAGTACTTC. Protein: CASSLEGSGHNYEQYF.